The 28 T cell receptor beta chains presented below share a single source sample, sequenced in a study of cytomegalovirus exposure and HLA in healthy donors. Generated by immunoSEQ multiplex PCR, the TCRdb table keeps only in-frame clones and is missing some. Here the sample spans about 47,000 clones, 92% being singletons. Sequenced: PBMCs. The receptors shown here come from a man aged 18 to 30 in good health and CMV-seronegative.

This clone has only one observation. V and J are TRBV4-3 and TRBJ1-4, with TRBD1 identical over 8 bases. CDR3 size: 15 residues. Trimming removed 0 bases from V and 3 bases from J; junction bases left unmatched: 0. Germline-derived CDR1 and CDR2 are LGHNA and YSLEER. In DNA, the CDR3 is TGCGCCAGCAGCCAAGACAGGGGGCCTAATGAAAAACTGTTTTTT. It translates to CASSQDRGPNEKLFF.

The genes are TRBV4-3 and TRBJ2-1, with D tentatively TRBD2 (6 bases). CDR3 length equals 16 residues. Looked up from germline, CDR1 is LGHNA and CDR2 is YSLEER. Trimming removed 0 bases at V and 0 bases at J, with 9 bases between. The CDR3 nucleotides read TGCGCCAGCAGCCAAGATTGGAGGGGCTCCTACAATGAGCAGTTCTTC. Its translation: CASSQDWRGSYNEQFF.

The gene calls are TRBV7-2 and TRBJ2-7; D ambiguous. The CDR3 is 15 amino acids. Trimming pared 2 bases from V and 0 bases from J, leaving 11 bases between. From germline, CDR1 is SGHTA and CDR2 FQGNSA. The CDR3 region has the DNA TGTGCCAGCAGCTTATGGCAGGCGACCTCCTACGAGCAGTACTTC. Translated, it gives CASSLWQATSYEQYF.

This chain uses TRBV5-1 with TRBJ1-1, with D perhaps TRBD1 (6 bases). Germline V gene sequence: CDR1 SGHRS, CDR2 YFSETQ. V was clipped by 4 bases and J by 1 base, with 20 bases between them. The CDR3 has 17 residues. DNA of the CDR3: TGCGCCAGCAGCGTAGACGGGACATCGATTGGGAACACTGAAGCTTTCTTT. Its translation: CASSVDGTSIGNTEAFF.

V usage is TRBV5-6 and J usage is TRBJ1-2; TRBD1 aligns across 10 bases. Germline V lookup: CDR1 SGHDT, CDR2 YYEEEE. The length of the CDR3 is 14 residues. With V trimmed by 3 bases and J by 8 bases, 7 bases remained unmatched. The CDR3 here is CASSYGTGEGGYTF. The CDR3 nucleotides are TGTGCCAGCAGCTACGGGACAGGGGAGGGCGGCTACACCTTC.

V usage is TRBV19 and J usage is TRBJ2-3, with 10 positions matching TRBD2. J gave up 1 base and V 7 bases, and 8 bases lay outside the gene matches. The germline gives CDR1 LNHDA, CDR2 SQIVND (reference sequence). This CDR3 region has 16 residues. Written as DNA, the CDR3 is TGTGCCAGTACCAGGTACGGGACTAGCGGCACAGATACGCAGTATTTT. Its protein product is CASTRYGTSGTDTQYF.

The V gene is TRBV6-1, the J gene TRBJ1-4; 8 bases are shared with TRBD1. Germline CDR1 and CDR2: MNHNS and SASEGT. This CDR3 has 15 residues. V was pared by 6 bases and J by 7 bases, with 10 bases of the junction left unmatched. The CDR3 DNA sequence: TGTGCCAGCAGGGTCCCAGGGGGCTGGGCTGAAAAACTGTTTTTT. Protein product: CASRVPGGWAEKLFF.

The chain joins TRBV6-6 to TRBJ1-2; TRBD1 matches at 8 bases. The germline CDR1 and CDR2 sequences are MNHNY and SVGAGI (reference sequence). With 5 bases clipped from V and 8 bases from J, the junction kept 10 bases outside the gene matches. The CDR3 is 14 amino acids. CDR3 in DNA: TGTGCCAGCAGTACCCCCCGACAGGGGTACGGCTACACCTTC. This translates into CASSTPRQGYGYTF.

The chain recombines TRBV7-9 with TRBJ2-7; D is ambiguous. Trimming stripped 5 bases from V and 5 bases from J, with 10 bases between. Germline V gene data show CDR1 as SEHNR and CDR2 as FQNEAQ (reference sequence). This CDR3 spans 12 amino acids. The chain's CDR3 is CASSPYTDEQYF. CDR3 coding DNA: TGTGCCAGCAGCCCCTACACAGACGAGCAGTACTTC.

The rearrangement joins TRBV29-1 to TRBJ1-1; TRBD1 matches 7 bases. The CDR3 totals 13 residues. Germline V gene sequence: CDR1 SQVTM, CDR2 ANQGSEA. Trimming at V came to 8 bases and at J to 1 base, leaving 7 bases not matched to a gene. CDR3 sequence reads: CSTDRDPNTEAFF. Written as DNA, the CDR3 is TGCAGCACCGACAGGGATCCGAACACTGAAGCTTTCTTT.

The V and J genes are TRBV14 and TRBJ1-2; a weak D match, TRBD1 (5 bases). There are 13 residues in the CDR3. V lost 2 bases and J 8 bases, leaving 12 bases between the germline ends. Germline assignment: CDR1 SGHDN and CDR2 FVKESK. The CDR3 DNA is TGTGCCAGCAGCCAACAGGGCCCCCTCGGCTACACCTTC. It yields the protein CASSQQGPLGYTF.

The J gene is TRBJ2-7, the V gene TRBV5-4; tentative D call: TRBD2 (5 bases). Germline V CDR1 and CDR2: SGHNT, YYREEE (reference sequence). This CDR3 is built from 12 residues. V lost 4 bases to trimming and J lost 10 bases, with 15 bases between them. The CDR3 region is CASSLPGVVQYF. CDR3 coding DNA: TGTGCCAGCAGCCTACCCGGGGTAGTTCAGTACTTC.

The V call is TRBV27, the J call TRBJ2-1; 13 nucleotides align to TRBD2. The CDR3 is 16 residues long. V dropped 4 bases and J dropped 9; count of bases not matched to a gene: 9. Per the germline V gene, CDR1 is MNHEY and CDR2 is SMNVEV (reference sequence). The CDR3 spells CASSYILAGGPGEQFF. The CDR3 nucleotides are TGTGCCAGCAGTTACATACTAGCGGGAGGGCCCGGTGAGCAGTTCTTC.

The sample holds one count of this clone. The chain links TRBV19 to TRBJ1-4, with a weak D call TRBD1 (6 bases). The V gene lost 5 bases and the J gene lost 1 base, with 8 bases spanning the gap. CDR1 is LNHDA, CDR2 SQIVND, per germline (reference sequence). The CDR3 runs to 14 residues. CDR3 residues: CASSQGITNEKLFF. The CDR3 bases are TGTGCCAGTAGTCAGGGGATAACTAATGAAAAACTGTTTTTT. Together with reference TRBV19 and TRBJ1-4, the CDR3 gives the full variable domain: DGGITQSPKYLFRKEGQNVTLSCEQNLNHDAMYWYRQDPGQGLRLIYYSQIVNDFQKGDIAEGYSVSREKKESFPLTVTSAQKNPTAFYLCASSQGITNEKLFFGSGTQLSVL.

This chain uses TRBV6-5 with TRBJ2-3, with TRBD2 matching 9 bases. The germline CDR1 and CDR2 sequences are MNHEY and SVGAGI. After removal of 4 bases from V and 1 base from J, the junction contained 3 bases not matched to a gene. This CDR3 region has 15 residues. DNA for the CDR3: TGTGCCAGCAGTTTAGCGGGGGACCGCACAGATACGCAGTATTTT. Its protein is CASSLAGDRTDTQYF.

This clone was observed a few times. The rearrangement joins TRBV4-3 to TRBJ2-3, with TRBD2 matching 11 bases. Germline CDR1 is LGHNA and CDR2 is YSLEER. With V trimmed by 0 bases and J by 1 base, 9 bases remained unmatched. CDR3 length equals 19 residues. CDR3 sequence reads: CASSQDRSSGGIGTDTQYF. DNA for the CDR3: TGCGCCAGCAGCCAAGATCGGTCTAGCGGGGGGATTGGCACAGATACGCAGTATTTT.

The chain couples TRBV6-1 to TRBJ1-5; 10 bases align to TRBD1. The V gene's germline CDR1 is MNHNS and CDR2 SASEGT. The CDR3 is 16 amino acids. Germline trimming cut 4 bases from V and 2 bases from J; bases unmatched to any gene: 5. The chain's CDR3 is CASSVRQGARNQPQHF. Here the CDR3 DNA reads TGTGCCAGCAGTGTAAGACAGGGGGCGCGCAATCAGCCCCAGCATTTT.

This chain joins TRBV7-9 and TRBJ2-1, with D maybe TRBD2 (6 bases). The germline V and J ends were trimmed by 1 base and 1 base, with 14 bases remaining between them. The CDR3 loop spans 17 amino acids. Germline-derived CDR1 and CDR2 are SEHNR and FQNEAQ (reference sequence). CDR3 sequence: CASSLGFGGPSYNEQFF. The CDR3 DNA is TGTGCCAGCAGCTTAGGGTTTGGAGGGCCATCCTACAATGAGCAGTTCTTC.

The chain links TRBV1 to TRBJ2-1; the table's D call TRBD1 went unverified against the DNA. TRBV1 is marked as a pseudogene. The CDR3 sequence is 17 residues long. DNA for the CDR3: TGCACCAGCAGCCAAGATGACAGGGCCCCGTACTACAATGAGCAGTTCTTC. Protein: CTSSQDDRAPYYNEQFF.

The chain joins TRBV6-5 to TRBJ1-2, with D possibly matching TRBD1 (6 bases). Per the germline V gene, CDR1 is MNHEY and CDR2 is SVGAGI. V lost 7 bases to trimming and J lost 5 bases, with 11 bases between them. CDR3 length equals 12 residues. Here the CDR3 reads CASKRTEYGYTF. The CDR3 DNA follows: TGTGCCAGCAAGAGGACAGAATATGGCTACACCTTC.

The chain uses TRBV5-6 and TRBJ1-1, with D uncertain. Per the germline V gene, CDR1 is SGHDT and CDR2 is YYEEEE. V gave up 0 bases and J gave up 5 bases, with 11 bases separating them. CDR3 size: 14 residues. The CDR3 loop is CASSLDLRVTEAFF. The CDR3 DNA follows: TGTGCCAGCAGCTTGGATTTGAGGGTGACTGAAGCTTTCTTT.

This chain joins TRBV6-5 and TRBJ2-5; D perhaps matches TRBD1 (6 bases). This CDR3 has 13 amino acids. The germline V gene encodes CDR1 MNHEY and CDR2 SVGAGI. V was trimmed by 4 bases and J by 2 bases, leaving 8 bases between them. The DNA for the CDR3 is TGTGCCAGCAGTTGGACAGAACAAGAGACCCAGTACTTC. Translating it yields CASSWTEQETQYF.

The rearrangement links TRBV10-3 to TRBJ2-3; 9 nucleotides align to TRBD2. Germline loops: CDR1 ENHRY, CDR2 SYGVKD. The CDR3 totals 13 residues. V gave up 9 bases and J gave up 0 bases; unmatched junction bases: 1. Written as DNA, the CDR3 is TGTGCCATTCTAGCGGGAAGCACAGATACGCAGTATTTT. Protein: CAILAGSTDTQYF.

The rearrangement links TRBV4-2 to TRBJ2-3; TRBD2 agrees at 8 bases. Losses at the gene ends were 1 base for V and 7 bases for J; bases not matched to a gene: 7. CDR3 size: 15 residues. Germline CDR1 LGHNA, CDR2 YNFKEQ. The CDR3 DNA follows: TGTGCCAGCAGCCAAGGGAGCGGGAGAGGAAATACGCAGTATTTT. Protein sequence: CASSQGSGRGNTQYF.

The rearrangement joins TRBV27 to TRBJ2-3; 10 bases agree with TRBD2. Germline V gene lookup returns CDR1 MNHEY and CDR2 SMNVEV (reference sequence). The V gene end was trimmed by 6 bases and the J gene end by 4 bases; junction bases not matched to a gene: 7. CDR3 size: 15 residues. The chain's CDR3 is CASSASGGGADTQYF. DNA of the CDR3: TGTGCCAGCAGCGCGAGCGGGGGGGGTGCAGATACGCAGTATTTT.

The genes are TRBV10-3 and TRBJ1-5; 10 bases match TRBD1. The CDR3 runs 17 residues. Germline-derived CDR1 and CDR2 are ENHRY and SYGVKD. The ends lost 0 bases at V and 1 base at J; junction bases unmatched: 3. The CDR3 protein is CAISESDRGYSNQPQHF. The CDR3 nucleotides are TGTGCCATCAGTGAGTCGGACAGGGGGTACAGCAATCAGCCCCAGCATTTT.

The chain uses TRBV5-1 and TRBJ2-1; possibly TRBD2 for D (6 bases). The CDR3 consists of 15 residues. V was shortened by 0 bases and J by 2 bases, with 9 bases between the two germline ends. Germline V gene lookup returns CDR1 SGHRS and CDR2 YFSETQ. The CDR3 spells CASSLEVAAYNEQFF. CDR3 in DNA: TGCGCCAGCAGCTTGGAGGTAGCGGCCTACAATGAGCAGTTCTTC.

Here the CDR3 reads CASSYSRDSSGNTIYF. In DNA, the CDR3 is TGTGCCAGCAGTTACTCGCGGGACAGCTCTGGAAACACCATATATTTT. V and J are TRBV6-6 and TRBJ1-3; 7 nucleotides agree with TRBD1. Germline loops: CDR1 MNHNY, CDR2 SVGAGI (reference sequence). V shed 0 bases and J 0 bases; nucleotides not matched to a gene: 2. This CDR3 spans 16 amino acids.